The T cell receptor (beta chain) described here comes from a study of shared clonotypes between healthy human individuals. As concerns this clone: Its target is unknown.

Germline V lookup: CDR1 SQVTM, CDR2 ANQGSEA. V was pared by 6 bases and J by 1 base, with 8 bases of the junction left unmatched. The CDR3 runs 15 residues. Only Caucasian adults living in Nashville, Tennessee served as donors. Study-level findings and limits: Clonotype sharing across a handful of donors was observed for 4% to 6.5% of naive CD4 clonotypes.

Clones were sequenced by immunoSEQ multiplex PCR, and TCRdb holds only the in-frame ones, with some missing. The data show about 2.3 million clones, with just under 95% seen just once and approximately 0.39% held by the top ten. Sequencing used naive CD4+ T cells from PBMCs. The subset was: CD45RA+ positively selected. The rearrangement uses TRBV29-1 and TRBJ2-2; 7 bases are a match to TRBD1. This TCR was recovered from a man aged 18 to 29 in good health. Some clones in this sample may be carry-over from other donors' samples. In nucleotides, the CDR3 is TGCAGCGTACTCAGACAGGGCCTGAACACCGGGGAGCTGTTTTTT. It encodes CSVLRQGLNTGELFF.